This T cell receptor (beta chain) stems from a study of graft-versus-host responses after intestinal transplantation. Looking at the study overall: Anti-thymocyte globulin induction was given to all recipients, followed by tacrolimus and steroids for around three years. Study-wide points: Among recipient marrow samples, GvH clones were found; some appeared first in ileum or blood.

Libraries were prepared by immunoSEQ multiplex PCR; TCRdb keeps only in-frame clonotypes and omits some of them. This sample has 90,000 to 130,000 clones, with 93% found just once. The CDR3 covers 13 residues. In germline, CDR1 is SGDLS, CDR2 YYNGEE. V dropped 4 bases and J dropped 9 bases, with 14 bases sitting between them. Comment on this clone: What it binds is not known.

The genes are TRBV9 and TRBJ2-1; a weak D match, TRBD1 (5 bases). This TCR was recovered from a human donor who was the organ donor for an intestinal transplant. The sequenced sample was unstimulated CD8+ T cells sorted from spleen or lymph node cells, obtained before transplant. CDR3 loop: CASSLTSGIEQFF. DNA for the CDR3: TGTGCCAGCAGCCTAACTTCAGGGATTGAGCAGTTCTTC.